The following is a T cell receptor (beta chain) sequence with its context. The data were taken from a study of shared clonotypes between healthy human individuals. Naive CD8 cells were CD45RO-negative, positively selected for CCR7, excluding terminally differentiated effector memory CD45RA+ cells. Germline V gives CDR1 SEHNR, CDR2 FQNEAQ (reference sequence). Trimming stripped 5 bases from V and 3 bases from J, with 16 bases between. The CDR3 has 15 amino acids. The method was immunoSEQ multiplex PCR; TCRdb's version includes in-frame clones alone and lacks a portion of them. The top ten hold around 1.7% of the sample, which has around 2.1 million clones, around 93% seen once.

The sample comprised naive CD8+ T cells from PBMCs. The clonotype was recovered from a man between 18 and 29 years old in good health. Some clones in this sample may be carry-over from other donors' samples. This chain joins TRBV7-9 and TRBJ1-1; D not resolved. The DNA of the CDR3 is TGTGCCAGCAGCCCCCCGGACGGAGGGCACACTGAAGCTTTCTTT. As protein: CASSPPDGGHTEAFF.